This TCR beta chain was profiled in a study of T-cell reconstitution after alpha-beta-depleted transplantation in children (dated by TCRdb to about 2016). Context from the whole study: T-cell immune reconstitution after TCRalphabeta/CD19-depleted allogeneic hematopoietic cell transplantation in children was quantitatively tracked in the study by means of TCR repertoire profiling. Broader findings and caveats from the paper: The frequencies of hyperexpanded clones fell over the following months, and after one year, T-cell counts and TCRbeta diversity were mostly attributed to newly produced T cells. About two months after transplant, the apparently early recovery of alphabetaT-cell counts reportedly depended on just several hundred clones that had expanded rapidly and came from non-depleted graft cells. The high TCRbeta diversity at day 60 in some patients was ascribed to recipient T cells and intrathymic progenitors that had survived conditioning.

CDR1 SNHLY and CDR2 FYNNEI were looked up in the germline V gene. The CDR3 runs 15 residues from the cysteine to the phenylalanine. The kept DNA is CDR3 alone, 45 bases in frame from the first base. The germline V and J ends show losses of 4 bases and 2 bases respectively, and no gene match explains 5 bases of the junction. A word on this clonotype: Its specific antigen is unknown. Base quality data are lacking; no much larger clone is found one base away.

To prepare the library, PCR was applied. Sequenced on an Illumina HiSeq 2500. TCR library preparation used molecular barcoding, with unique molecular identifiers applied to normalize quantification of the TCRbeta repertoire. TCRdb took the public reads, trimmed them with fastp at Q25, ran MiXCR for clone calling and kept in-frame beta chains. Records with the same CDR3 protein are collapsed into one entry carrying the most frequent genes and DNA. This sample lists about 830,000 distinct CDR3 sequences; 16% were detected once. The ten most abundant clones make up roughly 5% of the sample. The sample's treatment or condition label, decoded: allogeneic hematopoietic cell transplantation with graft depleted of TCRalphabeta T cells and CD19 B cells. Transplant recipients were children who received TCRalphabeta/CD19-depleted allogeneic hematopoietic cell grafts.

Material: PBMCs, mostly from graft donor cells, obtained 360 days after TCRalphabeta/CD19-depleted stem cell transplant. Rearrangement joined TRBV2 to TRBJ2-1; 7 nucleotides in the junction match TRBD1. The receptor comes from a male patient under 18 who had a stem cell transplant for acute lymphoblastic leukemia, so the T cells may come from the graft donor. The CDR3 here reads CASSVETGTYNEQFF. DNA sequence: TGTGCCAGCAGTGTGGAGACAGGGACCTACAATGAGCAGTTCTTC.